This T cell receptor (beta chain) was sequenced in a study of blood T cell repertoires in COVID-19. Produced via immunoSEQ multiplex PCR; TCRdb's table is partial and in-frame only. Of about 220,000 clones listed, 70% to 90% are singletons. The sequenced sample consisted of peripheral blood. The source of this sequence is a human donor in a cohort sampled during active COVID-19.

In DNA, the CDR3 is TGTGCCACCAGTGATTCCCCTAGCGGGGGGGTCCTTAGCACAGATACGCAGTATTTT. This sequence encodes CATSDSPSGGVLSTDTQYF. This chain joins TRBV24-1 and TRBJ2-3; 12 positions agree with TRBD2. Germline CDR1 is KGHDR and CDR2 is SFDVKD. Losses at the gene ends were 2 bases for V and 0 bases for J; bases not matched to a gene: 8. This CDR3 has 19 residues.